Listed here are 14 T cell receptor beta chains from one sample, sequenced in a study of blood T cells in healthy people across ages. A second about 7 to 11 cycle PCR used barcoded and J-beta primers. TCRdb ran MiXCR on the 5' RACE reads and lists one entry per CDR3 protein. The sample has 500,000 to 600,000 distinct CDR3 sequences, approximately 27% seen once. The specimen was blood. The origin of the receptors is a woman aged 65 to 85 in good health.

As to this clonotype: A read error may account for a junction end that differs from germline. V usage is TRBV6-5 and J usage is TRBJ2-3; D possibly uses TRBD1 or TRBD2 (7 bases each). The CDR3 runs to 15 residues. Germline V lookup: CDR1 MNHEY, CDR2 SVGAGI. The CDR3 region is CAAGDRQVLTDTQYF. DNA for the CDR3: TGTGCCGCGGGGGACAGACAGGTTCTCACAGATACGCAGTACTTT.

This clonotype was counted at least ten times. The V gene is TRBV7-2, the J gene TRBJ1-2; D gene ambiguous. The germline CDR1 and CDR2 sequences are SGHTA and FQGNSA. The CDR3 runs 14 residues. With 2 bases removed from V and 8 bases from J, the gap between germline ends came to 15 bases. The CDR3 loop reads CASSLRRGMEGYTF. In DNA, the CDR3 is TGTGCCAGCAGCTTACGCCGGGGAATGGAGGGCTACACCTTC.

The gene calls are TRBV20-1 and TRBJ2-4; D is unclear. V gave up 3 bases and J gave up 1 base, with 16 bases separating them. This CDR3 region has 16 residues. Germline V gives CDR1 DFQATT, CDR2 SNEGSKA (reference sequence). Written as DNA, the CDR3 is TGCAGTGCTAGCCCTCCAGGAGATAGCGCCAAAAACATTCAGTACTTC. This encodes CSASPPGDSAKNIQYF.

Remarks on this clonotype: A read error may explain this, as a much larger clone is one base away. The chain employs TRBV4-2 and TRBJ2-4; 8 bases line up with TRBD1. CDR3 length: 16 amino acids. Germline CDR1 is LGHNA and CDR2 is YNFKEQ. V shed 4 bases, J shed 1 base, and the junction held 6 bases outside the gene matches. CDR3 nucleotides: TGTGCCAGCAGCCCTCAGACAGGGGCGGCCAAAAACATTCAGTACTTC. Its translation is CASSPQTGAAKNIQYF.

The rearrangement links TRBV20-1 to TRBJ1-6; the D is unclear. V lost 2 bases to trimming and J lost 5 bases, with 10 bases between them. The germline V gene encodes CDR1 DFQATT and CDR2 SNEGSKA (reference sequence). There are 14 residues in the CDR3. This CDR3 is CSARLDGNNSPLHF. In DNA form, the CDR3 reads TGCAGTGCTAGACTGGACGGAAATAATTCACCCCTCCACTTT.

The genes are TRBV20-1 and TRBJ1-4, with D maybe TRBD1 (6 bases). Trimming left V 2 bases short and J 11 bases short, with 18 bases between. CDR1 is DFQATT and CDR2 is SNEGSKA in the germline V gene (reference sequence). The CDR3 has 14 amino acids. CDR3 loop: CSARRDTAGYKLFF. DNA of the CDR3: TGCAGTGCTAGAAGGGACACTGCAGGATACAAACTGTTTTTT.

This chain joins TRBV5-5 and TRBJ2-5, with 15 bases aligning to TRBD2. CDR1 SGHKS and CDR2 YYEKEE come from the germline V gene (reference sequence). The CDR3 sequence is 15 residues long. Trimming took 9 bases from V and 5 from J; bases not matched to a gene: 8. The CDR3 region is CATGLAGGPWETQYF. CDR3 DNA: TGTGCCACCGGACTAGCGGGGGGGCCGTGGGAGACCCAGTACTTC.

The CDR3 DNA reads as TGTGCCAGCAGCATACAGAGAACGAGCACAGATACGCAGTATTTT. It encodes CASSIQRTSTDTQYF. The V call is TRBV2, the J call TRBJ2-3; D ambiguous. CDR1 is SNHLY and CDR2 is FYNNEI in the germline V gene. CDR3 length: 15 residues. The V end lost 6 bases, the J end lost 0 bases, and 13 bases lay between the germline ends.

The chain employs TRBV9 and TRBJ1-6; the match to TRBD1 covers 8 bases. Germline V gives CDR1 SGDLS, CDR2 YYNGEE. After removal of 3 bases from V and 9 bases from J, the junction contained 8 bases not matched to a gene. The CDR3 loop spans 15 amino acids. CDR3 bases: TGTGCCAGCAGCGGGGGACAGGTAGGGATTTCACCCCTCCACTTT. Translated: CASSGGQVGISPLHF.

The sample holds a few counts of this clonotype. The chain uses TRBV7-2 and TRBJ1-6; weak D call: TRBD1 (5 bases). The CDR3 extends over 16 amino acids. Trimming shortened V by 5 bases and J by 8 bases, and 19 bases separated the two germline ends. CDR1 and CDR2 (germline): SGHTA, FQGNSA. CDR3 nucleotide sequence: TGTGCCAGCAGCATGTCACAGGCCCTCGCTGATTCACCCCTCCACTTT. Translating it yields CASSMSQALADSPLHF. The full variable domain, in which reference TRBV7-2 and TRBJ1-6 provide the parts outside the CDR3, is GAGVSQSPSNKVTEKGKDVELRCDPISGHTALYWYRQSLGQGLEFLIYFQGNSAPDKSGLPSDRFSAERTGGSVSTLTIQRTQQEDSAVYLCASSMSQALADSPLHFGNGTRLTVT.

This clonotype came up a few times. The V and J genes are TRBV20-1 and TRBJ1-3; D may be TRBD1 (6 bases). Germline CDR1 DFQATT, CDR2 SNEGSKA (reference sequence). Trimming removed 6 bases at V and 0 bases at J, with 12 bases between. The CDR3 runs 14 residues. The CDR3 is CSALGQHSGNTIYF. In nucleotides, the CDR3 is TGCAGTGCCCTCGGACAGCACTCTGGAAACACCATATATTTT.

This chain links TRBV9 with TRBJ2-2; 10 bases fit TRBD1. Unmatched junction bases numbered 8, after V lost 3 bases and J lost 6 bases. The CDR3 length is 16 residues. Looked up from germline, CDR1 is SGDLS and CDR2 is YYNGEE. CDR3 DNA: TGTGCCAGCAGCGAACTCGGGACAGGGGAGCCCGGGGAGCTGTTTTTT. It is translated as CASSELGTGEPGELFF.

This clonotype was detected a few times. This may be a read error: a much more frequent sequence differs by one nucleotide. J is TRBJ1-4 and V is TRBV14; D is undetermined. The germline CDR1 and CDR2 sequences are SGHDN and FVKESK. The CDR3 is 13 residues long. CDR3 region: CAGSQGYAEKLFF. DNA for the CDR3: TGTGCCGGCAGCCAAGGATACGCTGAAAAACTGTTTTTT.

The chain combines TRBV6-6 with TRBJ2-1; TRBD1 matches at 12 bases. With 8 bases clipped from V and 3 bases from J, the junction kept 5 bases outside the gene matches. The CDR3 has 15 amino acids. Germline V gene sequence: CDR1 MNHNY, CDR2 SVGAGI (reference sequence). The CDR3 coding sequence is TGTGCCAGCGGGACAGGGGGCGGTGGCTACAATGAGCAGTTCTTC. The encoded protein is CASGTGGGGYNEQFF.